The sequence of this TCR beta chain was determined in a study of neurological immune-mediated disorders. This clonotype was seen more than once but under ten times. This CDR3 contains 16 residues. Per germline, CDR1 SSHAT and CDR2 FNYEAQ (reference sequence). Trimming removed 1 base at V and 1 base at J, with 13 bases between. Regarding time point: longitudinal time-point 2. TCRdb re-analysed the 5' RACE reads in MiXCR, keeping a single row per CDR3 protein. The sample carries about 80,000 distinct CDR3 sequences, 5.8% recorded once. The receptor comes from a woman aged 60-75 years with multiple sclerosis. Sequenced sample: PBMCs. The chain employs TRBV7-7 and TRBJ2-5, with D tentatively TRBD1 or TRBD2 (6 bases each). The CDR3 loop reads CASSLVGRGPQETQYF. CDR3 bases: TGTGCCAGCAGCTTAGTGGGCCGGGGGCCCCAAGAGACCCAGTACTTC.